This T cell receptor (beta chain) was found in a study of cytomegalovirus exposure and HLA in healthy donors. Repertoires were generated with immunoSEQ multiplex PCR, while TCRdb's copy carries only in-frame clones and drops some. The data show over 70,000 clones, with roughly 90% seen just once and 3% to 4% held by the top ten. The CDR3 has 16 amino acids. Per the germline V gene, CDR1 is LGHNT and CDR2 is FRNRAP. V lost 4 bases and J 2 bases, leaving 15 bases between the germline ends. The chain couples TRBV12-5 to TRBJ2-1; a possible D gene is TRBD2 (6 bases). This clonotype originated in a woman between 18 and 29 years old in good health and CMV-seropositive. The sample taken for sequencing was PBMCs. The CDR3 bases are TGTGCTAGTGGTTCGATTATTAGCGGAACCTACAATGAGCAGTTCTTC. Protein product: CASGSIISGTYNEQFF.